The next 32 T cell receptor beta chains were all read from a single sample in a study of cytomegalovirus exposure and HLA in healthy donors (dated by TCRdb to the late 2010s). Libraries were prepared through the immunoSEQ multiplex PCR assay. For the multiplex PCR, a mixture combining 60 forward primers for TCR Vbeta segments and 13 reverse primers for TCR Jbeta segments was used. This immuneACCESS table, as held by TCRdb, lists in-frame sequences with V and J called but not all clones. Of the missing ones, under half trace to an unresolved V gene in checked studies; the others have no known cause. In all, the sample holds about 89,000 clones, and roughly 85% of those were seen once. Together, the top ten hold 6.5% to 9% of the sample. The sample comprised PBMCs. The origin of the receptors is a man aged 40-55 years in good health and CMV-seropositive.

V usage is TRBV19 and J usage is TRBJ1-2; D not certain. The CDR3 consists of 14 residues. The germline V and J ends were trimmed by 9 bases and 2 bases, with 16 bases remaining between them. Looked up from germline, CDR1 is LNHDA and CDR2 is SQIVND (reference sequence). In DNA form, the CDR3 reads TGTGCCAGCCTCCCCCGGGGAGAGAACTATGGCTACACCTTC. Translated, it gives CASLPRGENYGYTF.

The gene calls are TRBV5-1 and TRBJ2-7; 8 bases are shared with TRBD1. The germline V gene encodes CDR1 SGHRS and CDR2 YFSETQ. The CDR3 length is 15 residues. The V and J ends lost 4 bases and 0 bases, in that order; junction bases with no gene match: 6. Written as DNA, the CDR3 is TGCGCCAGCAGCCCCCGGACAGGGAGCTCCTACGAGCAGTACTTC. It encodes CASSPRTGSSYEQYF.

The chain employs TRBV5-1 and TRBJ2-5; a weak D match, TRBD1 (5 bases). The length of the CDR3 is 15 residues. Germline CDR1 SGHRS, CDR2 YFSETQ. With 0 bases removed from V and 1 base from J, the gap between germline ends came to 10 bases. This chain's CDR3 is CASSLARALQETQYF. Here the CDR3 DNA reads TGCGCCAGCAGCTTGGCCAGGGCCCTCCAAGAGACCCAGTACTTC.

This clone appeared a single time. V gene TRBV6-6 combines with J gene TRBJ1-4; tentative D call: TRBD1 (5 bases). Germline V gene data show CDR1 as MNHNY and CDR2 as SVGAGI (reference sequence). This CDR3 has 15 residues. Trimming pared 5 bases from V and 5 bases from J, leaving 15 bases between. This chain's CDR3 is CASSPTGTGNEKLFF. The CDR3 DNA is TGTGCCAGCAGTCCAACCGGGACTGGGAATGAAAAACTGTTTTTT.

The chain is built from TRBV14 and TRBJ2-7; 7 nucleotides match TRBD1. CDR1 and CDR2 (germline): SGHDN, FVKESK. The CDR3 sequence is 16 residues long. V trimming: 2 bases; J trimming: 0 bases; junction bases outside the gene matches: 7. The CDR3 here is CASSQSGQEFSYEQYF. The CDR3 DNA sequence: TGTGCCAGCAGCCAAAGTGGACAGGAATTCTCCTACGAGCAGTACTTC.

CDR3 sequence (DNA): TGCGCCAGCAGCTTCGGACAGGGTGAAGCTTTCTTT. It specifies CASSFGQGEAFF. The chain combines TRBV5-1 with TRBJ1-1; TRBD1 matches at 8 bases. The J segment lost 7 bases and the V segment lost 2 bases, leaving 1 base of the junction unmatched. The germline V gene has CDR1 SGHRS and CDR2 YFSETQ. The CDR3 spans 12 residues.

This chain links TRBV6-5 with TRBJ2-5; TRBD2 might be the D (6 bases). Germline CDR1 reads MNHEY; CDR2 reads SVGAGI. The CDR3 is 13 residues long. V lost 5 bases and J 7 bases, leaving 14 bases between the germline ends. CDR3 nucleotide sequence: TGTGCCAGCAGTCCTGCCGGGGGAGGGACCCAGTACTTC. Translating gives CASSPAGGGTQYF.

CDR3 bases: TGCGCCAGCAGCCCGAGGCCGCCGGGACTGGGGGACGGGGAGCTGTTTTTT. Its translation is CASSPRPPGLGDGELFF. The chain recombines TRBV4-1 with TRBJ2-2; D may be TRBD2 (6 bases). The CDR3 length is 17 residues. Germline V gives CDR1 MGHRA, CDR2 YSYEKL. V lost 4 bases and J lost 7, with 22 bases in between.

The rearrangement uses TRBV4-1 and TRBJ2-7; D is perhaps TRBD1 (6 bases). V lost 1 base to trimming and J lost 7 bases, with 14 bases between them. The germline CDR1 and CDR2 sequences are MGHRA and YSYEKL. This CDR3 is built from 14 residues. CDR3 region: CASSQVPGTGEQYF. The CDR3 region has the DNA TGCGCCAGCAGCCAAGTACCGGGAACAGGGGAGCAGTACTTC.

The chain links TRBV19 to TRBJ2-3; 9 positions agree with TRBD1. Per the germline V gene, CDR1 is LNHDA and CDR2 is SQIVND (reference sequence). The CDR3 sequence is 13 residues long. V gave up 6 bases and J gave up 3 bases; unmatched junction bases: 1. The CDR3 DNA reads as TGTGCCAGTAGGGGGACAGGGACAGATACGCAGTATTTT. Protein: CASRGTGTDTQYF.

The chain joins TRBV7-8 to TRBJ1-1; 7 nucleotides match TRBD1. CDR1 and CDR2 from the germline V gene are SGHVS and FQNEAQ. The V segment lost 2 bases and the J segment 6 bases; nucleotides outside the gene matches: 3. The CDR3 consists of 13 residues. The CDR3, as DNA: TGTGCCAGCAGCTTAATGGGGACAGCTGAAGCTTTCTTT. Protein: CASSLMGTAEAFF.

The rearrangement links TRBV9 to TRBJ1-1; TRBD1 aligns across 10 bases. This CDR3 is built from 13 residues. J gave up 8 bases and V 3 bases, and 4 bases lay outside the gene matches. Germline V lookup: CDR1 SGDLS, CDR2 YYNGEE. Written as DNA, the CDR3 is TGTGCCAGCAGCGCGACAGGGGGCAGCGAAGCTTTCTTT. Protein sequence: CASSATGGSEAFF.

The rearrangement links TRBV4-2 to TRBJ2-5, with 8 bases identical to TRBD2. V lost 4 bases, J lost 3 bases, and 10 bases stayed unmatched. CDR1 LGHNA and CDR2 YNFKEQ come from the germline V gene. This CDR3 contains 16 residues. The CDR3 DNA sequence: TGTGCCAGCAGCCCTTCTAGCGGGTTGGCCAAAGAGACCCAGTACTTC. Translated: CASSPSSGLAKETQYF.

The chain joins TRBV4-1 to TRBJ1-2; 7 positions match TRBD1. Germline V gene sequence: CDR1 MGHRA, CDR2 YSYEKL. This CDR3 has 13 residues. After removal of 0 bases from V and 5 bases from J, the junction contained 0 bases not matched to a gene. As DNA, the CDR3 is TGCGCCAGCAGCCAAGAGGGACAGTATGGCTACACCTTC. Translating gives CASSQEGQYGYTF.

The chain recombines TRBV9 with TRBJ2-3; perhaps TRBD2 as D (7 bases). The germline V gene has CDR1 SGDLS and CDR2 YYNGEE. The ends were cut back, 7 bases at V and 5 bases at J, with 17 bases in the middle. CDR3 length: 14 amino acids. DNA of the CDR3: TGTGCCAGCGGGGGGGCTAGCTTAGGAGATACGCAGTATTTT. It is translated as CASGGASLGDTQYF.

This rearrangement joins TRBV6-5 to TRBJ2-2, with unresolved D. With 6 bases removed from V and 6 bases from J, the gap between germline ends came to 8 bases. This CDR3 region has 12 residues. Germline V gives CDR1 MNHEY, CDR2 SVGAGI. CDR3 nucleotide sequence: TGTGCCAGCAGCCCTATTCCCGGGGAGCTGTTTTTT. This sequence encodes CASSPIPGELFF.

This clone occurred once. J is TRBJ2-3 and V is TRBV6-6; no clear D gene. The length of the CDR3 is 15 residues. V was shortened by 6 bases and J by 2 bases, with 15 bases between the two germline ends. Per the germline V gene, CDR1 is MNHNY and CDR2 is SVGAGI (reference sequence). This CDR3 reads CASSPNARLTDTQYF. The DNA for the CDR3 is TGTGCCAGCAGCCCCAACGCGCGGCTCACAGATACGCAGTATTTT.

Turning to this clone: Other DNA sequences in this specimen translate into the identical CDR3. The chain uses TRBV19 and TRBJ2-5, with a possible D match to TRBD2 (6 bases). Germline CDR1 and CDR2: LNHDA and SQIVND (reference sequence). The CDR3 extends over 15 amino acids. V lost 3 bases and J lost 2, with 13 bases in between. Here the CDR3 DNA reads TGTGCCAGTAGTATTGGTGGGAGGACACAAGAGACCCAGTACTTC. This sequence encodes CASSIGGRTQETQYF. Filled out from reference TRBV19 and TRBJ2-5, the complete variable domain reads DGGITQSPKYLFRKEGQNVTLSCEQNLNHDAMYWYRQDPGQGLRLIYYSQIVNDFQKGDIAEGYSVSREKKESFPLTVTSAQKNPTAFYLCASSIGGRTQETQYFGPGTRLLVL.

The chain carries TRBV27 and TRBJ1-1; 8 bases agree with TRBD1. CDR1 is MNHEY and CDR2 is SMNVEV in the germline V gene (reference sequence). This CDR3 comprises 16 residues. V lost 0 bases to trimming and J lost 4 bases; unmatched junction nucleotides: 7. CDR3: CASSLSTGVGSTEAFF. For the CDR3, the DNA is TGTGCCAGCAGTTTATCGACAGGGGTAGGTAGCACTGAAGCTTTCTTT.

CDR3 sequence (DNA): TGTGCCAGCAGTTACGGGCCGCCGGGATGGGCTTTCTTT. Translating gives CASSYGPPGWAFF. V and J are TRBV6-5 and TRBJ1-1; no clear D. The ends were cut back, 2 bases at V and 11 bases at J, with 15 bases in the middle. CDR3 length: 13 residues. Germline V lookup: CDR1 MNHEY, CDR2 SVGAGI.

The DNA for the CDR3 is TGTGCCAGCAGATTTTACGGGACTACTAACGGAGAGCAGTTCTTC. Translating gives CASRFYGTTNGEQFF. The chain has TRBV5-4 and TRBJ2-1; 7 bases line up with TRBD2. CDR3 length: 15 residues. Germline assignment: CDR1 SGHNT and CDR2 YYREEE (reference sequence). V was pared by 5 bases and J by 10 bases, with 15 bases of the junction left unmatched. Complete variable domain (other parts from reference TRBV5-4 and TRBJ2-1): ETGVTQSPTHLIKTRGQQVTLRCSSQSGHNTVSWYQQALGQGPQFIFQYYREEENGRGNFPPRFSGLQFPNYSSELNVNALELDDSALYLCASRFYGTTNGEQFFGPGTRLTVL.

This clone occurred once. J is TRBJ2-5 and V is TRBV19; possible D gene TRBD1, 6 bases. V dropped 7 bases and J dropped 5 bases, with 14 bases sitting between them. Germline values: CDR1 LNHDA, CDR2 SQIVND (reference sequence). This CDR3 is 13 amino acids long. The CDR3, as DNA: TGTGCCAGTACTCCGGACAGCGAGGAGACCCAGTACTTC. Residues: CASTPDSEETQYF.

This clone turned up a few times. One junction end disagrees with the germline gene, perhaps due to a read error. The chain links TRBV7-9 to TRBJ2-1, with D perhaps matching TRBD2 (7 bases). This CDR3 region has 14 residues. The V gene's germline CDR1 is SEHNR and CDR2 FQNEAQ (reference sequence). CDR3 nucleotide sequence: TGTTCCAGCAGCTTAGGGGGGGGGTACAATGAGCAGTTCTTC. Translating it yields CSSSLGGGYNEQFF. The whole variable domain, filled in from reference TRBV7-9 and TRBJ2-1, reads DTGVSQNPRHKITKRGQNVTFRCDPISEHNRLYWYRQTLGQGPEFLTYFQNEAQLEKSRLLSDRFSAERPKGSFSTLEIQRTEQGDSAMYLCSSSLGGGYNEQFFGPGTRLTVL.

The V gene is TRBV5-1, the J gene TRBJ1-1; a weak D match, TRBD1 (5 bases). Trimming took 0 bases from V and 0 from J, leaving 12 bases between them. Looked up from germline, CDR1 is SGHRS and CDR2 is YFSETQ. This CDR3 spans 16 amino acids. CDR3 nucleotide sequence: TGCGCCAGCAGCTTGGTAGGGGATGGGGTGAACACTGAAGCTTTCTTT. Its translation: CASSLVGDGVNTEAFF.

This chain uses TRBV6-1 with TRBJ2-5; a possible D gene is TRBD2 (7 bases). The CDR3 consists of 15 residues. CDR1 MNHNS and CDR2 SASEGT come from the germline V gene. V lost 2 bases to trimming and J lost 2 bases, with 12 bases between them. The CDR3 bases are TGTGCCAGCAGTGAACCCGGGGGGCAGCAAGAGACCCAGTACTTC. Translated: CASSEPGGQQETQYF.

V and J are TRBV4-2 and TRBJ2-2; a weak D match, TRBD2 (7 bases). Trimming left V 3 bases short and J 3 bases short, with 11 bases between. This CDR3 region has 15 residues. From germline, CDR1 is LGHNA and CDR2 YNFKEQ. This CDR3 reads CASSQGGPDTGELFF. The CDR3 DNA sequence: TGTGCCAGCAGCCAGGGGGGGCCCGACACCGGGGAGCTGTTTTTT.

The genes are TRBV19 and TRBJ1-5; 12 bases agree with TRBD1. V was pared by 2 bases and J by 6 bases, with 8 bases of the junction left unmatched. This CDR3 is 17 amino acids long. The germline gives CDR1 LNHDA, CDR2 SQIVND (reference sequence). The CDR3 DNA sequence: TGTGCCAGTAGTATACCGGGACAGGGGGCGCAGGGTCAGCCCCAGCATTTT. As protein: CASSIPGQGAQGQPQHF.

V gene TRBV4-2 combines with J gene TRBJ2-5; 9 positions agree with TRBD2. V trimming: 0 bases; J trimming: 7 bases; junction bases outside the gene matches: 15. Germline lookup yields CDR1 LGHNA and CDR2 YNFKEQ. CDR3 length: 18 amino acids. Here the CDR3 reads CASSQDLGGLAGFRTQYF. The CDR3 nucleotides read TGTGCCAGCAGCCAAGATTTAGGAGGGCTAGCGGGGTTTAGGACCCAGTACTTC.

The chain is built from TRBV7-9 and TRBJ1-2; 7 bases line up with TRBD1. The CDR3 is 13 residues long. The germline V gene encodes CDR1 SEHNR and CDR2 FQNEAQ (reference sequence). With V trimmed by 5 bases and J by 4 bases, 4 bases remained unmatched. As DNA, the CDR3 is TGTGCCAGCAGCAGCACAGGGGTCTATGGCTACACCTTC. Translation gives CASSSTGVYGYTF.

The V and J genes are TRBV6-1 and TRBJ1-5, with no clear D. The V end was cut by 3 bases, the J end by 3 bases, with 12 bases between. The CDR3 spans 15 residues. CDR1 and CDR2 (germline): MNHNS, SASEGT. The CDR3 coding sequence is TGTGCCAGCAGTGATTGGCGGCAGACCAATCAGCCCCAGCATTTT. This encodes CASSDWRQTNQPQHF.

This sequence joins TRBV5-1 and TRBJ2-2; 13 nucleotides align to TRBD2. Germline CDR1 SGHRS, CDR2 YFSETQ. V dropped 3 bases and J dropped 2; count of bases not matched to a gene: 7. The CDR3 runs 18 residues. This chain's CDR3 is CASSSGLAGARNTGELFF. In DNA form, the CDR3 reads TGCGCCAGCAGCTCCGGACTAGCGGGAGCCCGAAACACCGGGGAGCTGTTTTTT.

V and J are TRBV27 and TRBJ1-6; a weak D match, TRBD1 (5 bases). V was shortened by 5 bases and J by 18 bases, with 20 bases between the two germline ends. Germline CDR1 reads MNHEY; CDR2 reads SMNVEV (reference sequence). The CDR3 totals 13 residues. CDR3 DNA: TGTGCCAGCAGTGATACCTACCGGGGGAGTAACCACTTT. Amino acid sequence: CASSDTYRGSNHF.